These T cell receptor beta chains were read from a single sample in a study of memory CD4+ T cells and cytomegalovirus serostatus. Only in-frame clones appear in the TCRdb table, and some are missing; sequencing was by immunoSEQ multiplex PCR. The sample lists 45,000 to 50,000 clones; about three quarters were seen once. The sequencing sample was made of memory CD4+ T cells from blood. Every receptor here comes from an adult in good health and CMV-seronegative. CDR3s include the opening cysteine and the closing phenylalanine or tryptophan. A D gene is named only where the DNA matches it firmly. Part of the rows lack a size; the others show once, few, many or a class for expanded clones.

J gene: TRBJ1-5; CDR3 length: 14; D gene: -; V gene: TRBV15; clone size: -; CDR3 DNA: TGTGCCACTGGTCGAGTTGGCGGCAATCAGCCCCAGCATTTT; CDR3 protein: CATGRVGGNQPQHF
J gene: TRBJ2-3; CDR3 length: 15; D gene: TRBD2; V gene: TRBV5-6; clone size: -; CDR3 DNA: TGTGCCAGCAGCGGCGGGGGGGCCCGCACAGATACGCAGTATTTT; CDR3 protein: CASSGGGARTDTQYF
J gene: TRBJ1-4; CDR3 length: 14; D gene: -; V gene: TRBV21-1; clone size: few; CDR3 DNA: TGTGCCAGCAGCAGTATCGCAACTAATGAAAAACTGTTTTTT; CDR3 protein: CASSSIATNEKLFF
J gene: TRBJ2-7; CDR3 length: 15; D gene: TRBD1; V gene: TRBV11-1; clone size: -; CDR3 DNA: TGTGCCAGCAGCTTAGCCGGACAGGGCTCCTACGAGCAGTACTTC; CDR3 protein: CASSLAGQGSYEQYF
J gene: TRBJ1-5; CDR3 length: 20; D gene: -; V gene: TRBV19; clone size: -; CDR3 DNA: TGTGCCAGTAGTATTGGGCTGTCAGGGGCGAATTTGAAAAGCAATCAGCCCCAGCATTTT; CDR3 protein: CASSIGLSGANLKSNQPQHF
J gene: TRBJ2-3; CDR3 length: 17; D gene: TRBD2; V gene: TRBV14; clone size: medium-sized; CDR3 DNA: TGTGCCAGCAGCCTCCGGACTAGCGGGGGTGGAACAGATACGCAGTATTTT; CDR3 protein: CASSLRTSGGGTDTQYF
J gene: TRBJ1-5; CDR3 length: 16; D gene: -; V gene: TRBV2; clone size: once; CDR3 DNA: TGTGCCAGCAGTGCCCTGACATCGCGGGGAAATCAGCCCCAGCATTTT; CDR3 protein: CASSALTSRGNQPQHF
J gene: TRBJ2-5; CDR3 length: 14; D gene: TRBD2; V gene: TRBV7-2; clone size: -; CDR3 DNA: TGTGCCAGCATCCTAGCGGGGGGGTTGGAGACCCAGTACTTC; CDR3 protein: CASILAGGLETQYF
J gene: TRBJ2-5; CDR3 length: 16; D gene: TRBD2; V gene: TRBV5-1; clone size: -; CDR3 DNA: TGCGCCAGCAGCTCCTCGGGGGGTTCCGTGCAAGAGACCCAGTACTTC; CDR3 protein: CASSSSGGSVQETQYF
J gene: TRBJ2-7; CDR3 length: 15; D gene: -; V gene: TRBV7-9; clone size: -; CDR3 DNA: TGTGCCAGCAGCCCAGGGGAGATTGTGGTTTACGAGCAGTACTTC; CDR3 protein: CASSPGEIVVYEQYF
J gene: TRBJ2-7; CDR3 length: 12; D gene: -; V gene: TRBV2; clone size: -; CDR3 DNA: TGTGCCAGCAGCAGGGTAACCTACGAGCAGTACTTC; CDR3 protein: CASSRVTYEQYF
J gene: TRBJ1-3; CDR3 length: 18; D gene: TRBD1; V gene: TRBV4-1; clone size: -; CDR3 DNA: TGCGCCAGCAGCCAAGAATGGGGGACAGGTCACTCTGGAAACACCATATATTTT; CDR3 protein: CASSQEWGTGHSGNTIYF
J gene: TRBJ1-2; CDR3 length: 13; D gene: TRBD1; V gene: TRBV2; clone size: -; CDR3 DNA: TGTGCCAGCAGTGAAACAGGGGAGTACGGCTACACCTTC; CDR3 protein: CASSETGEYGYTF
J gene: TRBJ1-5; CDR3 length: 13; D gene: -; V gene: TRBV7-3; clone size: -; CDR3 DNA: TGTGCCAGCAGCTTGGACACCAATCAGCCCCAGCATTTT; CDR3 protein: CASSLDTNQPQHF
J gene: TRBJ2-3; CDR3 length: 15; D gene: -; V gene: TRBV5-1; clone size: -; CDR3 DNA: TGCGCCAGCAGCTTACGCGGGGTTAGCACAGATACGCAGTATTTT; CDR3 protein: CASSLRGVSTDTQYF
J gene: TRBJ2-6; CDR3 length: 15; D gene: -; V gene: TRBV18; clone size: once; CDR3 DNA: TGTGCCAGCTCATCAACAGGGCCTGGGGCCAACGTCCTGACTTTC; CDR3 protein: CASSSTGPGANVLTF
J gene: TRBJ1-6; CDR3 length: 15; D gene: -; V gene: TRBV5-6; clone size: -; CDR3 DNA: TGTGCCAGCAGCTTGAAGGGCAGGGCTAATTCACCCCTCCACTTT; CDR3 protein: CASSLKGRANSPLHF
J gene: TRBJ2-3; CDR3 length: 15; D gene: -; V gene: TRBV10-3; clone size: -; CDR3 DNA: TGTGCCATCAGTGATATGGACATATCCACAGATACGCAGTATTTT; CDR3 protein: CAISDMDISTDTQYF